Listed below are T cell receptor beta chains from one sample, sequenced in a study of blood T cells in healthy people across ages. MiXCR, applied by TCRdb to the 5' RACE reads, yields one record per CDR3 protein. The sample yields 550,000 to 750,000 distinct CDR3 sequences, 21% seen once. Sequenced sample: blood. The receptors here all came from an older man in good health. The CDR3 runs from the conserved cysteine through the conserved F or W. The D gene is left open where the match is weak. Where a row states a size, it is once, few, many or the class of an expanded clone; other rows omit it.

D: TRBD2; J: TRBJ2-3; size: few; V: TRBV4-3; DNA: TGCGCCAGCAGCCAAGAGAGCGGGAGGGCTACAGATACGCAGTATTTT; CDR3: CASSQESGRATDTQYF
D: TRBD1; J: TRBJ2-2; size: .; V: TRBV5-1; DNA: TGCGCCAGCAGCTTGGCGCGCCAGGGGGCGCGCGGGGAGCTGTTTTTT; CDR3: CASSLARQGARGELFF
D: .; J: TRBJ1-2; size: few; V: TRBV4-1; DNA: TGCGCCAGCAGCCCACCCGACAGGAACTATGGCTACACCTTC; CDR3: CASSPPDRNYGYTF
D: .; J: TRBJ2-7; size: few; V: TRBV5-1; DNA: TGCGCCAGCAGCTTGGCCCCAGGGTCCAACGAGCAGTACTTC; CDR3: CASSLAPGSNEQYF
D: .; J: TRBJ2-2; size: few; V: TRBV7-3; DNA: TGTGCCAGCAGCCAATATCTAGCCGGGGAGCTGTTTTTT; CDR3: CASSQYLAGELFF
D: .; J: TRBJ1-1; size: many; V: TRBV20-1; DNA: TGCAGTGCTAGACTCACGGACGGCGGTCGGGACGCTTTCTTT; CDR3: CSARLTDGGRDAFF
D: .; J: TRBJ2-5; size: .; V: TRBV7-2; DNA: TGTGCCAGCAGCTTAGTTGGAAGGGTCAGCGAGACCCAGTACTTC; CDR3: CASSLVGRVSETQYF
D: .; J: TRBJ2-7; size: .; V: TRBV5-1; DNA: TGCGCCAGCAGCTTGGCGGGGGACGAGCAGTCCTTC; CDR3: CASSLAGDEQSF
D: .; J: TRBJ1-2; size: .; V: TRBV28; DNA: TGTGCCAGCAGGAGATATGGCTACACCTTC; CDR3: CASRRYGYTF
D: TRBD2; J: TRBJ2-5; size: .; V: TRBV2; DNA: TGTGCCAGCATAGGCGGGAGCCTGGAGACCCAGTACTTC; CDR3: CASIGGSLETQYF
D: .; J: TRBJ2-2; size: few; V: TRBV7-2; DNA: TGTGCCAGCACCCTCAGGCTACTAGCAGGCACCGGGGAGCTGTTTTTT; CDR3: CASTLRLLAGTGELFF
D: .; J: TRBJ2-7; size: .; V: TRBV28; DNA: TGTGCCAGCAGATCCGGGACATTTTCCCTAGGGCGCTACGAGCAGTACTTC; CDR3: CASRSGTFSLGRYEQYF
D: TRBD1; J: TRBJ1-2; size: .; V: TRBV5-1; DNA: TGCGCCAGCAGCTTGGATCAGGGGGCGGATGGCTACACCTTC; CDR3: CASSLDQGADGYTF
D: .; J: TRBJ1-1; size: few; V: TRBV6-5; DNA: TGTGCCAGCAGTTATATACCCGGGACAACGAACACTGAAGCTTTCTTT; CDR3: CASSYIPGTTNTEAFF
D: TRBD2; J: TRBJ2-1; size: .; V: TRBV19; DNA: TGTGCCAGTAGTAGGCTAGCGGGATTCAATGAGCAGTTCTTC; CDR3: CASSRLAGFNEQFF
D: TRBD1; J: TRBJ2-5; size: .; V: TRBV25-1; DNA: TGTGCCAGCAGGAACACAGGGGGAGGAGAGACCCAGTACTTC; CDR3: CASRNTGGGETQYF
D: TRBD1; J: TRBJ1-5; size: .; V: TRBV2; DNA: TGTGCCAGCAGTGCAGGGGGCTTGTGGAATCAGCCCCAGCATTTT; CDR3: CASSAGGLWNQPQHF
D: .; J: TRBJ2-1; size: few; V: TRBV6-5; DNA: TGTGCCAGCACCTCCGTAAGACCAACTAATGAGCAGTTCTTC; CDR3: CASTSVRPTNEQFF
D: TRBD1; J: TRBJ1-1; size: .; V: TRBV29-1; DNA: TGCAGCGTTGCTGAGGGTCCGACAGGGAACACTGGAGCTTTCTTT; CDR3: CSVAEGPTGNTGAFF
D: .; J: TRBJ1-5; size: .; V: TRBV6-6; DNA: TGTGCCAGCAGTTCGGGGATTAATCAGCCCCAGCATTTT; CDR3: CASSSGINQPQHF
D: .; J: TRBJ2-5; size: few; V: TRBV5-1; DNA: TGCGCCAGCAGCTTGGGGGGAGCGGAAGAGGCCCAGTACTTC; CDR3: CASSLGGAEEAQYF
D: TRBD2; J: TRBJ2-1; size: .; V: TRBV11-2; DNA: TGTGCCAGCAGCTCACCGAGGGGACTAGCCGGTGAGCAGTTCTTC; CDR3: CASSSPRGLAGEQFF
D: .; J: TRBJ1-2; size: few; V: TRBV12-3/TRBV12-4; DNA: TGTGCCAGCAGTTTGGAAGGGCAAGGCTACACCTTC; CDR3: CASSLEGQGYTF
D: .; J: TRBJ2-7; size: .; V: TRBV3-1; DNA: TGTGCCAGCAGCCGTTTCGGGCCACGCTACGAGCAGTACTTC; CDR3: CASSRFGPRYEQYF
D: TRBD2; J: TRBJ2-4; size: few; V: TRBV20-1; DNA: TGCAGTGGCGAGCGGGAGGGTAGGAACATTCAGTACTTC; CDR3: CSGEREGRNIQYF
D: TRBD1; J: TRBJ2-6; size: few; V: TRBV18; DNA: TGTGCCAGCTCACCTCCGACAGGGACTGGGGCCAACGTCCTGACTTTC; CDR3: CASSPPTGTGANVLTF
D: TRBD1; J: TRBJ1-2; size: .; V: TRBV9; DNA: TGTGCCAGCACCCCGACAGGGGCTAACTATGGCTACACCTTC; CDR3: CASTPTGANYGYTF
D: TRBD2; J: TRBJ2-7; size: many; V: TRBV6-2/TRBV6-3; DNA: TGTGCCAGCTCCACCACTAGCGGGAGTTCCTACGAGCAGTACTTC; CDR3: CASSTTSGSSYEQYF
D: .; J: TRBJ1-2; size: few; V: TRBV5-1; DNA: TGCGCCAGCAGCGAACAGGGAGGTGGTAGCTATGGCTACACCTTC; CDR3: CASSEQGGGSYGYTF